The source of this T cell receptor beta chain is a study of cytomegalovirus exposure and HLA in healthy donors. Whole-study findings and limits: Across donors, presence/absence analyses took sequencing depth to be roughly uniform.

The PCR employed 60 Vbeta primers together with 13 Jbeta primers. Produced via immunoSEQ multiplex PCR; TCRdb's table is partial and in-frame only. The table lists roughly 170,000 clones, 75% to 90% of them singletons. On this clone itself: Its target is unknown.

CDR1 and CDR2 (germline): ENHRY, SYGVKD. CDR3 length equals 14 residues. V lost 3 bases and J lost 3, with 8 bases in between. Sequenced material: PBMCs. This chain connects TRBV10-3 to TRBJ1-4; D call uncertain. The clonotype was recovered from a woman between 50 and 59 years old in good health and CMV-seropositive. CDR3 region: CAISDGESNEKLFF. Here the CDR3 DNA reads TGTGCCATCAGTGACGGGGAATCTAATGAAAAACTGTTTTTT.